This TCR beta chain was retrieved from a study of shared T cell receptors in the human thymus. Only in-frame clones appear in the TCRdb table, and some are missing; sequencing was by immunoSEQ multiplex PCR. The table lists more than 550,000 clones, 70% to 90% of them singletons. The CDR3 has 14 residues. Germline lookup yields CDR1 SGHVT and CDR2 SQSDAQ. V lost 6 bases, J lost 0 bases, and 11 bases lay in between. This sample also appeared in a second study, on human thymus T cells. This second study says: Infants served as donors; they were healthy and Finnish and were having corrective surgery for congenital heart defects. Thymic and blood repertoires seemed to show skewed V and J gene use.

The origin of this receptor is a girl in the first two years of life with a congenital heart defect. Sequenced input: thymocytes. The rearrangement links TRBV7-4 to TRBJ1-2, with D possibly matching TRBD1 (5 bases). The CDR3 loop is CASSPTETNYGYTF. The CDR3 DNA reads as TGTGCCAGCAGTCCGACAGAAACTAACTATGGCTACACCTTC.